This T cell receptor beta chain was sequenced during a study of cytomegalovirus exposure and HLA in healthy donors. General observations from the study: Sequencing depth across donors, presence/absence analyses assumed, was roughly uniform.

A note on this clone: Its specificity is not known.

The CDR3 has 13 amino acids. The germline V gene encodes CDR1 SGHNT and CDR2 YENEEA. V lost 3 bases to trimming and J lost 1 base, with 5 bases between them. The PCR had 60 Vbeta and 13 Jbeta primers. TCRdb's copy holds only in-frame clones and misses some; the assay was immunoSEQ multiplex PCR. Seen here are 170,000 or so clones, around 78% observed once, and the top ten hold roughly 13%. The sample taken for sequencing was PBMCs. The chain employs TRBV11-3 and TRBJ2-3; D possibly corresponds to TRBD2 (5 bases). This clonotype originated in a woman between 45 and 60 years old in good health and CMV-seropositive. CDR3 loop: CASSLRGTDTQYF. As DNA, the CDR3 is TGTGCCAGCAGCTTGAGGGGCACAGATACGCAGTATTTT.